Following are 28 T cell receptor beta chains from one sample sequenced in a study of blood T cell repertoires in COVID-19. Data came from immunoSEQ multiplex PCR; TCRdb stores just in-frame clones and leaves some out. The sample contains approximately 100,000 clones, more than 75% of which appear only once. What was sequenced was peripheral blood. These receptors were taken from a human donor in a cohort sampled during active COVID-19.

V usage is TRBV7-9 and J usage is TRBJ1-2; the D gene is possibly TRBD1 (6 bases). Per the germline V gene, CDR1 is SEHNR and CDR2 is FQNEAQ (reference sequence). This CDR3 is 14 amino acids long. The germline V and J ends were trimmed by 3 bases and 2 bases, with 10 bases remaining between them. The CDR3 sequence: CASSLSTGNYGYTF. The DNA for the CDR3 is TGTGCCAGCAGCTTGTCCACAGGGAACTATGGCTACACCTTC.

CDR3 bases: TGCGCCAGCGAGGGACTAGCGGGAACCGGGGAGCTGTTTTTT. It encodes CASEGLAGTGELFF. The rearrangement links TRBV4-1 to TRBJ2-2; TRBD2 agrees at 13 bases. Germline loops: CDR1 MGHRA, CDR2 YSYEKL. The CDR3 has 14 residues. Unmatched junction bases numbered 2, after V lost 8 bases and J lost 5 bases.

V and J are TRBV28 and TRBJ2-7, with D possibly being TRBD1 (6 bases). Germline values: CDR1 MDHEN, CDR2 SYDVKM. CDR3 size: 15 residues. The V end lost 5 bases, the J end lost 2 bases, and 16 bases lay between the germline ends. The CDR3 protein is CASSEDGQGTYEQYF. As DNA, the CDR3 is TGTGCCAGCAGTGAGGACGGGCAGGGGACCTACGAGCAGTACTTC. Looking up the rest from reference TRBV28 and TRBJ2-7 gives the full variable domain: DVKVTQSSRYLVKRTGEKVFLECVQDMDHENMFWYRQDPGLGLRLIYFSYDVKMKEKGDIPEGYSVSREKKERFSLILESASTNQTSMYLCASSEDGQGTYEQYFGPGTRLTVT.

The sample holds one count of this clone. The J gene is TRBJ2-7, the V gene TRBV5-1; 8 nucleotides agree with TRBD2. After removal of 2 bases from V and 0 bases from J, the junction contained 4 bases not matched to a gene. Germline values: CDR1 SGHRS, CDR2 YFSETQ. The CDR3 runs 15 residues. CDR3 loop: CASSLSGSASYEQYF. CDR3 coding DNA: TGCGCCAGCAGCTTAAGCGGGAGTGCCTCCTACGAGCAGTACTTC.

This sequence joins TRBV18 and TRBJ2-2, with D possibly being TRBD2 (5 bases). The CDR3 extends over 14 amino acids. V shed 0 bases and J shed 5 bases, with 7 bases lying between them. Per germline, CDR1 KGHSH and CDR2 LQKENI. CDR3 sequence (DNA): TGTGCCAGCTCACCACCTCCGGGGACCGGGGAGCTGTTTTTT. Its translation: CASSPPPGTGELFF.

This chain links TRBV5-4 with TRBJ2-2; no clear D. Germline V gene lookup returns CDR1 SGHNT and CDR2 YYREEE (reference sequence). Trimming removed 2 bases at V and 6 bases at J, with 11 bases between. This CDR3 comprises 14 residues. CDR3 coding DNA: TGTGCCAGCAGCTTTGGAGACGGCTCCGGGGAGCTGTTTTTT. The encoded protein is CASSFGDGSGELFF. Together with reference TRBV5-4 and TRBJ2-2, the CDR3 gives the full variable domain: ETGVTQSPTHLIKTRGQQVTLRCSSQSGHNTVSWYQQALGQGPQFIFQYYREEENGRGNFPPRFSGLQFPNYSSELNVNALELDDSALYLCASSFGDGSGELFFGEGSRLTVL.

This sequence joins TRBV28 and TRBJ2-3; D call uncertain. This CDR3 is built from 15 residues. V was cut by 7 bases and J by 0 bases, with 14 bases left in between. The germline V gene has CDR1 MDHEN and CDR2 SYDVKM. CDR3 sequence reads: CASTERLSSTDTQYF. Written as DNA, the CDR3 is TGTGCCAGCACCGAGAGACTGAGTAGCACAGATACGCAGTATTTT.

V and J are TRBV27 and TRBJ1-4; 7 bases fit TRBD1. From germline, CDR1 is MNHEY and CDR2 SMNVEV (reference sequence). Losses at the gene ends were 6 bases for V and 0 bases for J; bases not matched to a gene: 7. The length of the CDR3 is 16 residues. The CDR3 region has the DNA TGTGCCAGCAGGCGAGCCGGGACAGCAACTAATGAAAAACTGTTTTTT. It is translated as CASRRAGTATNEKLFF.

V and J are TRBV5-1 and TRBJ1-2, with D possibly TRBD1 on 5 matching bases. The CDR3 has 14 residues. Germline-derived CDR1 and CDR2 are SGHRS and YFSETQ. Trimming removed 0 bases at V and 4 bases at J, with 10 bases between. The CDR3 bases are TGCGCCAGCAGCTTGGCCGGGGGAGGCTATGGCTACACCTTC. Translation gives CASSLAGGGYGYTF.

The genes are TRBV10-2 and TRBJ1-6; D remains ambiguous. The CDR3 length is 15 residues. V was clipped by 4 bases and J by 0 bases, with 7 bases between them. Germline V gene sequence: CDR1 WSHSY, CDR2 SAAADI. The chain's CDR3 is CASSVQDSYNSPLHF. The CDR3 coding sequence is TGCGCCAGCAGTGTGCAGGACTCCTATAATTCACCCCTCCACTTT.

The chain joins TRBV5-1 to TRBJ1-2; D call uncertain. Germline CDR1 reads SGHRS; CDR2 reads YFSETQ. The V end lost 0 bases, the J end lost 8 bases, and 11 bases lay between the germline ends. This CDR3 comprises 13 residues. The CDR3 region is CASSLAFVQGYTF. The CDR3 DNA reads TGCGCCAGCAGCTTGGCCTTCGTCCAGGGCTACACCTTC.

In nucleotides, the CDR3 is TGTGCCAGCAGTTGGGGACTAGCGGGCAACACAGATACGCAGTATTTT. Protein product: CASSWGLAGNTDTQYF. The V gene is TRBV6-5, the J gene TRBJ2-3; 12 positions match TRBD2. Germline values: CDR1 MNHEY, CDR2 SVGAGI. The length of the CDR3 is 16 residues. V shed 4 bases and J 2 bases; nucleotides not matched to a gene: 4.

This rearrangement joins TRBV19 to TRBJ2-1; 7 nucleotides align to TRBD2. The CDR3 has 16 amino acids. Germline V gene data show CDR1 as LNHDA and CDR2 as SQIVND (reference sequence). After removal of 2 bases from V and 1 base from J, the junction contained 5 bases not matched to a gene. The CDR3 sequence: CASSIIGGDSYNEQFF. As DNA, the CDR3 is TGTGCCAGTAGTATAATTGGGGGGGATTCCTACAATGAGCAGTTCTTC.

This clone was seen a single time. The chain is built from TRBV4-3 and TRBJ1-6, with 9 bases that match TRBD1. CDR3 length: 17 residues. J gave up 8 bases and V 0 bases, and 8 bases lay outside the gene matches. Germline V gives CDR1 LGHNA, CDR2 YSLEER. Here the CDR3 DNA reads TGCGCCAGCAGCCAAGATCCGACAGGGGGATATGATTCACCCCTCCACTTT. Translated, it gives CASSQDPTGGYDSPLHF.

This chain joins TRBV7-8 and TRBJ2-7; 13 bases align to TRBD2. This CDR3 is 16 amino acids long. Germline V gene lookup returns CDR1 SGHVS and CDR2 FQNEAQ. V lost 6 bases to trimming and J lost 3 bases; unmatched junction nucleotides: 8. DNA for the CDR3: TGTGCCAGCAGTCCCGGACTAGCGGGAGTCTTCTACGAGCAGTACTTC. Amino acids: CASSPGLAGVFYEQYF.

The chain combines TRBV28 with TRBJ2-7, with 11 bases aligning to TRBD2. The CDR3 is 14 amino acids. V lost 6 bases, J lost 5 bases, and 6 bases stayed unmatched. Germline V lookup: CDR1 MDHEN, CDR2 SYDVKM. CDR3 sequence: CASRRLAGIDEQYF. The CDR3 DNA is TGTGCCAGCAGGCGACTAGCGGGGATAGACGAGCAGTACTTC.

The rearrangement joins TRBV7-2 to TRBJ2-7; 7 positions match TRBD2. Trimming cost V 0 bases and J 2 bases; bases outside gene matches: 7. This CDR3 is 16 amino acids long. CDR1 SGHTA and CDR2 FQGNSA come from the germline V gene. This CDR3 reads CASSLAAGGRPYEQYF. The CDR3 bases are TGTGCCAGCAGCTTAGCGGCCGGGGGGAGGCCCTACGAGCAGTACTTC.

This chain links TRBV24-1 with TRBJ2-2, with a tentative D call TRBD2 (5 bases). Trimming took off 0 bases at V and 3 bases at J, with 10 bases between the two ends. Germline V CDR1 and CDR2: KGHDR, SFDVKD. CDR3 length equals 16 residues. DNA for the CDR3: TGTGCCACCAGTGATTTGTCGGGGTTTGACACCGGGGAGCTGTTTTTT. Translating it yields CATSDLSGFDTGELFF.

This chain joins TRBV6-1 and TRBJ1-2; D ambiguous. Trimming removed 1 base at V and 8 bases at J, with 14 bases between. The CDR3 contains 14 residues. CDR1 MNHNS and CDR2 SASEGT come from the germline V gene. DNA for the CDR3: TGTGCCAGCAGTGAAGGGCCCAGGTCCGGCGGCTACACCTTC. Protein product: CASSEGPRSGGYTF.

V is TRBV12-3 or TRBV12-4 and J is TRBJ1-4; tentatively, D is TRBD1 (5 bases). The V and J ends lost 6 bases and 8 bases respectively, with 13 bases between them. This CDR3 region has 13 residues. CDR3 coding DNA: TGTGCCAGCAGACCCGGACATAGGGAAAAACTGTTTTTT. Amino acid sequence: CASRPGHREKLFF.

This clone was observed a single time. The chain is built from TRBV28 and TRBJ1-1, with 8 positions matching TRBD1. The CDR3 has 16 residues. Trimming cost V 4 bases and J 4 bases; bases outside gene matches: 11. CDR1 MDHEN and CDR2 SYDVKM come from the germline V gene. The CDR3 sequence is CASSSRGPSGGTEAFF. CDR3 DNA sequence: TGTGCCAGCAGTTCCAGGGGGCCCTCTGGGGGCACTGAAGCTTTCTTT.

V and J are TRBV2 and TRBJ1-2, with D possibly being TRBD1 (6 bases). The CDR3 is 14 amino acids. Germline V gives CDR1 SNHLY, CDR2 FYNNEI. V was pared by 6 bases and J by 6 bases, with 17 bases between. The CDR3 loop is CASSDIQGPHGYTF. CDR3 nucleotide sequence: TGTGCCAGCAGCGATATACAGGGCCCTCATGGCTACACCTTC.

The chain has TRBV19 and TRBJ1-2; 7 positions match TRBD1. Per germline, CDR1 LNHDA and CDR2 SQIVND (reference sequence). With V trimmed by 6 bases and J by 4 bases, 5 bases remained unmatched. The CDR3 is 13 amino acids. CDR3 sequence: CASRTGQRYGYTF. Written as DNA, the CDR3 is TGTGCCAGTAGGACGGGACAGCGCTATGGCTACACCTTC.

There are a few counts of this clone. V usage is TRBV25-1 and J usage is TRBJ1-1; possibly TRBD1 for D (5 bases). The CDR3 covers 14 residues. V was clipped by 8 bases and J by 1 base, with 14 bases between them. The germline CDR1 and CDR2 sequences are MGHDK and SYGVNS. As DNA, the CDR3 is TGTGCCAGCTCCGGAGGGGAGGGGAACACTGAAGCTTTCTTT. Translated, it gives CASSGGEGNTEAFF.

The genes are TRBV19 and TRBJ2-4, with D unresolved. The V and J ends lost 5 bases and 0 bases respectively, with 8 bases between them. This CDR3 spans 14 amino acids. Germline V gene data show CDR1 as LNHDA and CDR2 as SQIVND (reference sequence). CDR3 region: CASSLALAKNIQYF. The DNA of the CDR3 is TGTGCCAGTAGTCTGGCCCTAGCCAAAAACATTCAGTACTTC.

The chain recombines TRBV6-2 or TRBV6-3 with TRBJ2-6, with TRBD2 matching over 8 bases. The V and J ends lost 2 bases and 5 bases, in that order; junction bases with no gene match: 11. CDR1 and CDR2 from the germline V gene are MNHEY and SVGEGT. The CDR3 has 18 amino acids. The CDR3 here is CASSYPGGLAIRANVLTF. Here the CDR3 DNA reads TGTGCCAGCAGTTACCCGGGAGGGCTGGCGATAAGGGCCAACGTCCTGACTTTC.

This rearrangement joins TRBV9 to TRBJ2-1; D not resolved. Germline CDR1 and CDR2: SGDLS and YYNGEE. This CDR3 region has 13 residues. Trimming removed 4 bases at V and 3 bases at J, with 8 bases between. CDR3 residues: CASSTRSYNEQFF. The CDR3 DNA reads TGTGCCAGCAGCACCCGGAGCTACAATGAGCAGTTCTTC.

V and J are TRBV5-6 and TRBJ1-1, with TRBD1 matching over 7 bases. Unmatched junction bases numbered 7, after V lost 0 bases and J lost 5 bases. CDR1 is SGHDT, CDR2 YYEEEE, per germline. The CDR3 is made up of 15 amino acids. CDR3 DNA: TGTGCCAGCAGCTTGGTTGAAAGGGGGCCGACTGAAGCTTTCTTT. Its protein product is CASSLVERGPTEAFF.